The clone carrying this T cell receptor (beta chain) has a handful of counts. The antigen is undetermined. TCRdb called the 5' RACE reads again in MiXCR, with one record for every CDR3 protein. The sample records roughly 130,000 distinct CDR3 sequences, roughly 13% being singletons. The data belong to a study of CD8 T cells in ankylosing spondylitis. Study-wide points: Within peripheral blood, clones linked to disease were CD8+ and relatively rare. From matched ankylosing spondylitis synovial fluid, disease-linked clones were reportedly recovered at significantly enriched levels.

Sequencing used blood, either unsorted or a sorted T cell fraction (not recorded which). This TCR was recovered from a female donor with ankylosing spondylitis or in good health (not recorded which).

CDR3 nucleotides: TGTGCCAGCTCACCGACCGTCGCGGGAAGAGAAGCTTTCTTT. Translated, it gives CASSPTVAGREAFF. The V call is TRBV18, the J call TRBJ1-1; D unclear. The V end was cut by 3 bases, the J end by 8 bases, with 16 bases between. CDR1 and CDR2 from the germline V gene are KGHSH and LQKENI. The CDR3 has 14 amino acids. The full variable domain, rest sourced from reference TRBV18 and TRBJ1-1, is NAGVMQNPRHLVRRRGQEARLRCSPMKGHSHVYWYRQLPEEGLKFMVYLQKENIIDESGMPKERFSAEFPKEGPSILRIQQVVRGDSAAYFCASSPTVAGREAFFGQGTRLTVV.